One and the same sample provided the 29 T cell receptor beta chains below, sequenced in a study of T cells in Graves' hyperthyroidism and ophthalmopathy. RNA transcripts gave rise to amplified TCR beta CDR3 regions. Researchers ran a first-round RT-PCR on the TCR CDR3 using the HTBI primer set. TCRdb fed the multiplex PCR reads into MiXCR, producing one record per CDR3 protein. The top ten hold about 45% of the sample, which has approximately 570,000 distinct CDR3 sequences, 20% seen once. The specimen was blood. The receptors derive from a man between 35 and 55 years old with Graves' ophthalmopathy.

This clonotype was counted ten times or more. The rearrangement links TRBV27 to TRBJ2-3; 7 positions match TRBD2. CDR1 and CDR2 from the germline V gene are MNHEY and SMNVEV (reference sequence). J gave up 1 base and V 6 bases, and 7 bases lay outside the gene matches. The CDR3 runs to 15 residues. DNA for the CDR3: TGTGCCAGCAGCCGGACTAGTCTCGGCACAGATACGCAGTATTTT. Residues: CASSRTSLGTDTQYF.

This clonotype was seen repeatedly, ten times or more. J is TRBJ2-7 and V is TRBV12-3 or TRBV12-4; TRBD1 matches 7 bases. The CDR3 extends over 15 amino acids. Trimming at V came to 2 bases and at J to 0 bases, leaving 4 bases not matched to a gene. The CDR3, as DNA: TGTGCCAGCAGTTTATGGGGGACAGCCTCCTACGAGCAGTACTTC. It translates to CASSLWGTASYEQYF.

This clonotype was seen many times. V usage is TRBV6-6 and J usage is TRBJ1-2; 11 bases align to TRBD1. The V gene's germline CDR1 is MNHNY and CDR2 SVGAGI (reference sequence). There are 15 residues in the CDR3. Germline trimming cut 0 bases from V and 7 bases from J; bases unmatched to any gene: 4. Here the CDR3 DNA reads TGTGCCAGCAGTTACTCCCGGACAGGGGGCTCTGGCTACACCTTC. Its protein is CASSYSRTGGSGYTF.

The V call is TRBV6-5, the J call TRBJ2-3, with 9 bases lining up with TRBD2. This CDR3 region has 21 residues. The V gene's germline CDR1 is MNHEY and CDR2 SVGAGI. V dropped 0 bases and J dropped 1; count of bases not matched to a gene: 17. CDR3 coding DNA: TGTGCCAGCAGTTACTCCCGGGGGAGGGGGCTGGTAGCGGGGGGCACAGATACGCAGTATTTT. Translating it yields CASSYSRGRGLVAGGTDTQYF.

This chain uses TRBV18 with TRBJ2-7, with 7 bases matching TRBD1. Germline V gives CDR1 KGHSH, CDR2 LQKENI. This CDR3 is built from 16 residues. Germline trimming cut 3 bases from V and 6 bases from J; bases unmatched to any gene: 14. Written as DNA, the CDR3 is TGTGCCAGCTCACCCCTTCGACAGGGACCAACGGGCGAGCAGTACTTC. Translating it yields CASSPLRQGPTGEQYF. Full variable domain (remainder filled in from reference TRBV18 and TRBJ2-7): NAGVMQNPRHLVRRRGQEARLRCSPMKGHSHVYWYRQLPEEGLKFMVYLQKENIIDESGMPKERFSAEFPKEGPSILRIQQVVRGDSAAYFCASSPLRQGPTGEQYFGPGTRLTVT.

This chain uses TRBV5-1 with TRBJ1-5, with D possibly being TRBD1 (5 bases). This CDR3 region has 15 residues. The V end lost 2 bases, the J end lost 0 bases, and 9 bases lay between the germline ends. The germline V gene has CDR1 SGHRS and CDR2 YFSETQ. CDR3 DNA: TGCGCCAGCAGCTTAACGGGGCTTAGCAATCAGCCCCAGCATTTT. Protein: CASSLTGLSNQPQHF.

This clonotype was detected many times. This chain joins TRBV11-3 and TRBJ2-2; 9 bases fit TRBD2. V lost 6 bases, J lost 1 base, and 6 bases stayed unmatched. In germline, CDR1 is SGHNT, CDR2 YENEEA. The length of the CDR3 is 16 residues. The CDR3 loop is CASSELAGLNTGELFF. CDR3 bases: TGTGCCAGCAGTGAACTAGCGGGCCTGAACACCGGGGAGCTGTTTTTT. The full variable domain, its missing parts supplied by reference TRBV11-3 and TRBJ2-2, is EAGVVQSPRYKIIEKKQPVAFWCNPISGHNTLYWYLQNLGQGPELLIRYENEEAVDDSQLPKDRFSAERLKGVDSTLKIQPAELGDSAVYLCASSELAGLNTGELFFGEGSRLTVL.

This rearrangement joins TRBV19 to TRBJ2-3; D remains ambiguous. The CDR3 length is 16 residues. Per the germline V gene, CDR1 is LNHDA and CDR2 is SQIVND (reference sequence). V gave up 2 bases and J gave up 0 bases, with 12 bases separating them. CDR3 DNA: TGTGCCAGTAGTATAAACCCCGGGTCTAGCACAGATACGCAGTATTTT. It codes for CASSINPGSSTDTQYF. Full variable domain (remainder filled in from reference TRBV19 and TRBJ2-3): DGGITQSPKYLFRKEGQNVTLSCEQNLNHDAMYWYRQDPGQGLRLIYYSQIVNDFQKGDIAEGYSVSREKKESFPLTVTSAQKNPTAFYLCASSINPGSSTDTQYFGPGTRLTVL.

The gene calls are TRBV5-1 and TRBJ2-1; unclear D gene. The CDR3 totals 15 residues. Between the trimmed V and J ends, which lost 4 bases and 9 bases, there was a span of 20 bases. Germline V lookup: CDR1 SGHRS, CDR2 YFSETQ. CDR3 loop: CASSVRSEGPSEQFF. Written as DNA, the CDR3 is TGCGCCAGCAGCGTACGATCCGAAGGGCCCAGTGAGCAGTTCTTC.

This clonotype came up many times. The DNA of the CDR3 is TGTGCCAGCAGCCACGTGAACACTGAAGCTTTCTTT. Translation: CASSHVNTEAFF. The genes are TRBV3-1 and TRBJ1-1; D remains unclear. Germline V gives CDR1 LGHDT, CDR2 YNNKEL (reference sequence). The length of the CDR3 is 12 residues. The V end was cut by 3 bases, the J end by 0 bases, with 2 bases between.

This rearrangement joins TRBV20-1 to TRBJ1-5, with D possibly matching TRBD1 (5 bases). The CDR3 sequence is 16 residues long. Germline loops: CDR1 DFQATT, CDR2 SNEGSKA (reference sequence). V lost 0 bases and J lost 6, with 18 bases in between. The CDR3 is CSARDLEGTLGQPQHF. The DNA for the CDR3 is TGCAGTGCTAGAGATCTAGAGGGGACGCTAGGTCAGCCCCAGCATTTT.

This chain joins TRBV4-1 and TRBJ2-5; TRBD2 is a possible D gene (7 bases). CDR1 MGHRA and CDR2 YSYEKL come from the germline V gene. The CDR3 spans 14 residues. V gave up 4 bases and J gave up 4 bases, with 13 bases separating them. CDR3 coding DNA: TGCGCCAGCAGCCTCCAAGGGGGGGTAGAGACCCAGTACTTC. Translating it yields CASSLQGGVETQYF.

This clonotype was detected only a few times. The chain couples TRBV4-2 to TRBJ2-5; D tentatively reads TRBD1 or TRBD2 (5 bases each). Per germline, CDR1 LGHNA and CDR2 YNFKEQ. This CDR3 is 14 amino acids long. Trimming cost V 0 bases and J 5 bases, with 10 bases left between them. CDR3 nucleotides: TGTGCCAGCAGCCAAGAGATTCGGGGCGAGACCCAGTACTTC. Amino acids: CASSQEIRGETQYF.

This clonotype was seen at least ten times. This chain uses TRBV19 with TRBJ1-1, with 9 bases fitting TRBD1. V was pared by 5 bases and J by 1 base, with 5 bases of the junction left unmatched. This CDR3 spans 15 amino acids. Per germline, CDR1 LNHDA and CDR2 SQIVND (reference sequence). The CDR3 DNA is TGTGCCAGTAGTCCCCAGGGACAGGGGAACACTGAAGCTTTCTTT. Translating it yields CASSPQGQGNTEAFF.

In this sample, this clonotype turned up a few times. The rearrangement uses TRBV30 and TRBJ1-1; D is uncertain. This CDR3 is built from 16 residues. Germline-derived CDR1 and CDR2 are GTSNPN and SVGIG (reference sequence). Trimming stripped 0 bases from V and 0 bases from J, with 14 bases between. CDR3 nucleotide sequence: TGTGCCTGGAGTGTGAGTGGGCCTGGCATGAACACTGAAGCTTTCTTT. This gives the protein CAWSVSGPGMNTEAFF.

The chain combines TRBV29-1 with TRBJ2-1; D not resolved. Looked up from germline, CDR1 is SQVTM and CDR2 is ANQGSEA. The V and J ends lost 3 bases and 0 bases respectively, with 9 bases between them. The CDR3 runs 14 residues. CDR3 coding DNA: TGCAGCGTTGACCCGACTCTCTCCTACAATGAGCAGTTCTTC. It translates to CSVDPTLSYNEQFF.

The chain is built from TRBV11-1 and TRBJ2-3, with D perhaps matching TRBD2 (5 bases). CDR3 length equals 15 residues. Germline loops: CDR1 SGHAT, CDR2 FQDESV (reference sequence). V was clipped by 5 bases and J by 2 bases, with 14 bases between them. The CDR3 loop reads CASSQLGGFTDTQYF. In DNA, the CDR3 is TGTGCCAGCAGCCAACTAGGAGGCTTCACAGATACGCAGTATTTT.

This clonotype appeared a few times. V is TRBV2 and J is TRBJ2-1; perhaps TRBD2 as D (6 bases). Germline CDR1 SNHLY, CDR2 FYNNEI. V lost 7 bases and J lost 0, with 19 bases in between. CDR3 length: 17 amino acids. This CDR3 is CASTGEWRSLSYNEQFF. The CDR3 region has the DNA TGTGCCAGCACGGGGGAGTGGAGGAGCCTCTCCTACAATGAGCAGTTCTTC.

The CDR3 sequence is CASSEWATGSSEKLFF. The CDR3, as DNA: TGTGCCAGCAGTGAATGGGCGACAGGGTCCAGTGAAAAACTGTTTTTT. The rearrangement uses TRBV25-1 and TRBJ1-4, with 7 bases fitting TRBD1. Germline trimming cut 1 base from V and 7 bases from J; bases unmatched to any gene: 9. The CDR3 length is 16 residues. The germline gives CDR1 MGHDK, CDR2 SYGVNS.

In this sample, this clonotype turned up a few times. The rearrangement uses TRBV7-2 and TRBJ2-2, with a weak D call TRBD1 (6 bases). This CDR3 comprises 15 residues. Trimming pared 1 base from V and 8 bases from J, leaving 14 bases between. Germline CDR1 SGHTA, CDR2 FQGNSA. CDR3 sequence: CASSLEGLQGGELFF. CDR3 DNA sequence: TGTGCCAGCAGCTTAGAGGGCTTACAGGGTGGGGAGCTGTTTTTT.

To note about this clonotype: With a much larger clone just one base away, this may be a read error. The chain couples TRBV7-3 to TRBJ2-5, with 7 bases that match TRBD1. This CDR3 contains 15 residues. In germline, CDR1 is SGHTA, CDR2 FQGTGA. The CDR3 DNA follows: TGTGCCGGCAGCTTACAAACAGGGGTTCAAGAGACCCAGTACTTC. Its translation: CAGSLQTGVQETQYF.

In its sample, this clonotype was seen many times. The chain has TRBV5-1 and TRBJ2-4, with a possible D match to TRBD1 (5 bases). The CDR3 spans 19 residues. CDR1 is SGHRS, CDR2 YFSETQ, per germline. Trimming removed 4 bases from V and 0 bases from J, with 23 bases in between. The CDR3 DNA is TGCGCCAGCAGCCCCCGGAGCATGGAAGGGGCTATAGCCAAAAACATTCAGTACTTC. Its protein is CASSPRSMEGAIAKNIQYF.

The V and J genes are TRBV19 and TRBJ1-2; tentative D call: TRBD1 (6 bases). The CDR3 is 13 residues long. CDR1 is LNHDA and CDR2 is SQIVND in the germline V gene (reference sequence). V shed 4 bases and J shed 4 bases, with 10 bases lying between them. The CDR3 loop reads CASSTDRSYGYTF. In DNA form, the CDR3 reads TGTGCCAGTAGTACAGACAGGAGCTATGGCTACACCTTC.

The sample holds a few counts of this clonotype. In nucleotides, the CDR3 is TGCGCCAGCAGCTTGGGACAGGGGTTCCACGAGCAGTACTTC. Translated: CASSLGQGFHEQYF. The chain carries TRBV5-1 and TRBJ2-7; TRBD1 aligns across 8 bases. The CDR3 sequence is 14 residues long. Germline V gene sequence: CDR1 SGHRS, CDR2 YFSETQ. The J segment lost 5 bases and the V segment lost 0 bases, leaving 4 bases of the junction unmatched.

This clonotype was recorded many times. The chain recombines TRBV9 with TRBJ1-1, with D perhaps matching TRBD1 (5 bases). Trimming pared 3 bases from V and 1 base from J, leaving 13 bases between. The CDR3 totals 15 residues. CDR1 SGDLS and CDR2 YYNGEE come from the germline V gene. CDR3 sequence reads: CASSGPADRNTEAFF. CDR3 nucleotide sequence: TGTGCCAGCAGCGGCCCAGCAGACAGGAACACTGAAGCTTTCTTT.

In DNA, the CDR3 is TGCAGTGCTAGATACGGGCCCTACGAGCAGTACTTC. Translating gives CSARYGPYEQYF. V gene TRBV20-1 combines with J gene TRBJ2-7; no clear D. V was shortened by 2 bases and J by 2 bases, with 7 bases between the two germline ends. The germline CDR1 and CDR2 sequences are DFQATT and SNEGSKA (reference sequence). The CDR3 covers 12 residues.

This clonotype has just a few counts. The CDR3 DNA reads as TGTGCCAGCAGCTCCCGACAGGGCGCAGCAGAGACCCAGTACTTC. This sequence encodes CASSSRQGAAETQYF. This chain joins TRBV7-2 and TRBJ2-5; 7 positions agree with TRBD1. Trimming took 4 bases from V and 4 from J; bases not matched to a gene: 9. The CDR3 runs 15 residues. From germline, CDR1 is SGHTA and CDR2 FQGNSA.

This clonotype was seen a few times. The V and J genes are TRBV12-3 or TRBV12-4 and TRBJ2-1; the D gene is possibly TRBD2 (6 bases). CDR3 length equals 14 residues. Deletions cut 7 bases from V and 5 bases from J, with 15 bases between. The CDR3, as DNA: TGTGCCAGCACTCCGGGACTGTCGAACAATGAGCAGTTCTTC. Encoded protein: CASTPGLSNNEQFF.

V is TRBV6-1 and J is TRBJ1-6; 10 nucleotides align to TRBD1. The CDR3 is 15 amino acids. V trimming: 10 bases; J trimming: 6 bases; junction bases outside the gene matches: 9. Germline V gives CDR1 MNHNS, CDR2 SASEGT. Written as DNA, the CDR3 is TGTGCCACCGGGGAGGGACAGGGGTTTAATTCACCCCTCCACTTT. Its translation: CATGEGQGFNSPLHF.